This TCR beta chain derives from a study of Graves' ophthalmopathy and Graves' hyperthyroidism. Study-level information: At initial diagnosis, peripheral blood was obtained, and this preceded any treatment.

Germline loops: CDR1 MNHNS, CDR2 SASEGT. The V gene lost 4 bases and the J gene lost 1 base, with 13 bases spanning the gap. CDR3 length: 15 residues. Amplification targeted the TCR beta CDR3 regions, with RNA transcripts as the source material. HTBI primers primed a first-round RT-PCR, and a second-round multiplex PCR followed. A single record per CDR3 protein comes from TCRdb applying MiXCR to the multiplex PCR reads. The table lists under 800,000 distinct CDR3 sequences, 22% of them singletons. Regarding the study as a whole: Detection in blood was also observed for most expanded thyroid clonotypes above 0.001 frequency.

This clonotype came up a few times. Its antigen remains unidentified. Exclusion applied to patients with other autoimmune diseases, uncontrolled infections, pregnancy or lactation. The PBMCs originated from more than 8 ml of fresh peripheral blood. This chain uses TRBV6-1 with TRBJ2-5, with D hard to call. This receptor was identified in a woman aged 18-30 years with stable Graves' hyperthyroidism. Some clones in this sample may be carry-over from other donors' samples. Source material: peripheral blood. The chain's CDR3 is CASSGTRSTQETQYF. CDR3 nucleotides: TGTGCCAGCAGTGGAACCCGGTCCACCCAAGAGACCCAGTACTTC.